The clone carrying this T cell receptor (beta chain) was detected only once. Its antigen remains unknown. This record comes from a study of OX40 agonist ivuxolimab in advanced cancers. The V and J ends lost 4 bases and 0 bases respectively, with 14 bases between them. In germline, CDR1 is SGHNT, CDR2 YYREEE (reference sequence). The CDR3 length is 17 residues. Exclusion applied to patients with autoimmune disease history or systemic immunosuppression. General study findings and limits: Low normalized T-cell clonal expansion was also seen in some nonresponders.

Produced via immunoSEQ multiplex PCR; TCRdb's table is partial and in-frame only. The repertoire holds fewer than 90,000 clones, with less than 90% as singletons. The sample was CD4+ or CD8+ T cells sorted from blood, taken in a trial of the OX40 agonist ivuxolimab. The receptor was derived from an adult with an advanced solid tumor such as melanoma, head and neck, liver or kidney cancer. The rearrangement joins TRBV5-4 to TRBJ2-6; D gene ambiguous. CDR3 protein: CASSQRTDSSGANVLTF. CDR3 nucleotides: TGTGCCAGCAGCCAAAGGACGGATTCCTCTGGGGCCAACGTCCTGACTTTC.